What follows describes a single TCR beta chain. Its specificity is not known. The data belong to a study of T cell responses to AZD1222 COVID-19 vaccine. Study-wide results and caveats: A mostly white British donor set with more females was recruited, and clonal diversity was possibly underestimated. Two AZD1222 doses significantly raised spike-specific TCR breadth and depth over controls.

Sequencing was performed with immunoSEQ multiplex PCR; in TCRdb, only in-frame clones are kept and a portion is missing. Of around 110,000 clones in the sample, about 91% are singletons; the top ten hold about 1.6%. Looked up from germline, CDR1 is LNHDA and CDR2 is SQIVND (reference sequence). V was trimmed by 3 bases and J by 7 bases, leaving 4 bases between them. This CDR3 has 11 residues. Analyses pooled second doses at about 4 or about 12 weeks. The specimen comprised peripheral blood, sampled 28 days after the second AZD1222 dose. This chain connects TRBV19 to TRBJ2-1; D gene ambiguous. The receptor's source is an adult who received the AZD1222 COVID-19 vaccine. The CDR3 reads CASSIRNEQFF. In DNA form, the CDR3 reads TGTGCCAGTAGTATCCGTAATGAGCAGTTCTTC.